This T cell receptor (beta chain) was recovered during a study of cytomegalovirus exposure and HLA in healthy donors. This clone has only one observation. Only in-frame clones appear in the TCRdb table, and some are missing; sequencing was by immunoSEQ multiplex PCR. The table has approximately 160,000 clones, 86% seen once. This CDR3 has 13 residues. V gave up 5 bases and J gave up 9 bases, with 16 bases separating them. Per germline, CDR1 MNHEY and CDR2 SVGAGI. The chain has TRBV6-5 and TRBJ1-1; maybe TRBD1 (6 bases). The sample taken for sequencing was PBMCs. This receptor was obtained from a woman aged 25 to 39 in good health and CMV-seronegative. CDR3 nucleotides: TGTGCCAGCAGTCTAACCCCGGGACATCAAGCTTTCTTT. Translating gives CASSLTPGHQAFF.